This TCR beta chain comes out of a study of control samples from healthy donors and cancer patients. Profiled with immunoSEQ multiplex PCR; TCRdb holds only in-frame clones, not every one. The table shows 80,000 or so clones, with roughly 92% occurring only once. V shed 4 bases, J shed 2 bases, and the junction held 9 bases outside the gene matches. CDR1 is SGHRS and CDR2 is YFSETQ in the germline V gene. CDR3 size: 16 residues. The gene calls are TRBV5-1 and TRBJ2-3; 8 bases line up with TRBD2. The clonotype was recovered from a woman aged 55-69 years in good health. The source material was blood. The CDR3 DNA follows: TGCGCCAGCAGCGATACTAGCGGAGGAACCACAGATACGCAGTATTTT. Translation: CASSDTSGGTTDTQYF. Combining the CDR3 with reference TRBV5-1 and TRBJ2-3 gives the whole variable domain KAGVTQTPRYLIKTRGQQVTLSCSPISGHRSVSWYQQTPGQGLQFLFEYFSETQRNKGNFPGRFSGRQFSNSRSEMNVSTLELGDSALYLCASSDTSGGTTDTQYFGPGTRLTVL.